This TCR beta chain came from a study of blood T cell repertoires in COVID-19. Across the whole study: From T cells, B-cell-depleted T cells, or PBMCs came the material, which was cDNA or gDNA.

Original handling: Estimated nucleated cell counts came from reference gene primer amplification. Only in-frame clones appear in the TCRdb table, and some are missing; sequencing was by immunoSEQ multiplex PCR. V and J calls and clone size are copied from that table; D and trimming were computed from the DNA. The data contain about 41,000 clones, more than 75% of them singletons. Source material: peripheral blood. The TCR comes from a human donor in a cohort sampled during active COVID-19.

In DNA, the CDR3 is TGCAGCGTTGCTGAGGATAGCAATCAGCCCCAGCATTTT. This gives the protein CSVAEDSNQPQHF. The rearrangement joins TRBV29-1 to TRBJ1-5; D remains ambiguous. The CDR3 is 13 residues long. Germline CDR1 is SQVTM and CDR2 is ANQGSEA. V lost 4 bases, J lost 0 bases, and 7 bases lay in between.